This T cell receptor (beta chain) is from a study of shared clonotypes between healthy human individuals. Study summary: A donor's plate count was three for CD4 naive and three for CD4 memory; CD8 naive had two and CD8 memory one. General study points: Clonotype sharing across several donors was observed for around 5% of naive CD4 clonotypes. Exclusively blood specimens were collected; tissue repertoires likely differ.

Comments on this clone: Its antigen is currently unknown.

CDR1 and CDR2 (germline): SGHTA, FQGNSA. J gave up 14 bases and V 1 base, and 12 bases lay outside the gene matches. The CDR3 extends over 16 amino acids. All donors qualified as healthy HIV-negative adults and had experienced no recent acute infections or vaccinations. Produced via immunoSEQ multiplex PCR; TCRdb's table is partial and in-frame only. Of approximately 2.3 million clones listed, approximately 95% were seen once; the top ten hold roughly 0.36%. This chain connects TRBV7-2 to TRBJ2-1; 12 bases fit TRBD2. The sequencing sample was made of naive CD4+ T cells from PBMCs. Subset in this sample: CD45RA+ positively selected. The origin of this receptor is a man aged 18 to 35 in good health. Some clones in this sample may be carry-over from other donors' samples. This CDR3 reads CASSLGSRTSGAPKFF. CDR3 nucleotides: TGTGCCAGCAGCTTAGGTAGTAGGACTAGCGGGGCCCCGAAGTTCTTC.